This entry concerns a single T cell receptor (beta chain). This sample is drawn from a study of shared clonotypes between healthy human individuals. Across the whole study: The cohort had a couple of women and a few men, ages 18 to 49. Used for every donor were three CD4 naive, three CD4 memory, two CD8 naive and one CD8 memory plate.

The V gene end was trimmed by 6 bases and the J gene end by 1 base; junction bases not matched to a gene: 9. The CDR3 extends over 15 amino acids. Germline V gives CDR1 MDHEN, CDR2 SYDVKM. Terminally differentiated effector memory CD45RA+ cells were excluded from the naive CD8 cells, which were CD45RO-negative and positively selected for CCR7. Sorted-subset replicate PCRs used about 190 ng of genomic DNA. This amount corresponded to some 30,000 T cell genomes. TCRdb's copy holds only in-frame clones and misses some; the assay was immunoSEQ multiplex PCR. Among over 2,000,000 clones listed, 93% were seen once.

The TCR comes from a man aged 18 to 35 in good health. Some clones in this sample may be carry-over from other donors' samples. Source material: naive CD8+ T cells from PBMCs. The rearrangement links TRBV28 to TRBJ2-7; TRBD2 matches at 7 bases. The CDR3, as DNA: TGTGCCAGCAGCCCAGTGCGGGAGAGGTCCTACGAGCAGTACTTC. As protein: CASSPVRERSYEQYF.